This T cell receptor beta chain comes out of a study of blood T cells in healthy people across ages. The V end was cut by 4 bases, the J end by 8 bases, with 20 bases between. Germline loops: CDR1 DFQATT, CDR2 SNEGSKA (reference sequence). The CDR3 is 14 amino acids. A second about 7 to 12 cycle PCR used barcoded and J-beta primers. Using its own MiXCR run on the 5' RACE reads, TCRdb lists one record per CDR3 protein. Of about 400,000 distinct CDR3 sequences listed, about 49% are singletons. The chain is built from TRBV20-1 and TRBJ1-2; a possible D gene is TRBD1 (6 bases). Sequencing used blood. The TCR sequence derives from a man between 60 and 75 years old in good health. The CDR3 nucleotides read TGCAGTGCTACCCAAACTGGACAGCCCGGGGGCTACACCTTC. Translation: CSATQTGQPGGYTF.